The 27 T cell receptor beta chains reported below all come from one sample, sequenced in a study of blood T cells in healthy people across ages. It was with a sample-barcoded 5' primer and a J-beta primer mix that a second PCR of about 6 to 12 cycles was run. One entry per CDR3 protein results from TCRdb running MiXCR on the 5' RACE reads. The table lists roughly 1.6 million distinct CDR3 sequences, about 31% of them singletons. Sequenced: blood. These receptors originate from a woman aged 25 to 39 in good health.

The chain carries TRBV27 and TRBJ2-7; TRBD1 matches at 11 bases. V shed 5 bases and J 5 bases; nucleotides not matched to a gene: 5. The CDR3 loop spans 14 amino acids. The germline V gene encodes CDR1 MNHEY and CDR2 SMNVEV (reference sequence). The CDR3 nucleotides are TGTGCCAGCAGTCAAGGGACAGGGGGGAACGAGCAGTACTTC. Amino acids: CASSQGTGGNEQYF.

This clonotype was recorded at least ten times. The CDR3 loop reads CASSASGGYGYTF. The CDR3 nucleotides read TGTGCCAGCAGTGCTTCAGGGGGCTATGGCTACACCTTC. J is TRBJ1-2 and V is TRBV6-6, with 7 bases fitting TRBD1. Germline-derived CDR1 and CDR2 are MNHNY and SVGAGI (reference sequence). V shed 5 bases, J shed 4 bases, and the junction held 4 bases outside the gene matches. The CDR3 is 13 residues long.

This clonotype was picked up a small number of times. The genes are TRBV30 and TRBJ1-5; D is possibly TRBD1 (6 bases). Trimming took 2 bases from V and 4 from J, leaving 9 bases between them. Per the germline V gene, CDR1 is GTSNPN and CDR2 is SVGIG (reference sequence). The CDR3 spans 13 residues. CDR3 amino acids: CAWSQQGNQPQHF. The CDR3 coding sequence is TGTGCCTGGAGTCAGCAGGGGAATCAGCCCCAGCATTTT.

This clonotype has a handful of counts. The V call is TRBV6-1, the J call TRBJ2-7; D unclear. Per germline, CDR1 MNHNS and CDR2 SASEGT. This CDR3 has 11 residues. Trimming took 8 bases from V and 5 from J, leaving 10 bases between them. The CDR3 here is CASDWSHEQYF. The DNA of the CDR3 is TGTGCCAGCGATTGGTCCCACGAGCAGTACTTC.

Only a few counts were recorded for this clonotype. V and J are TRBV6-2 or TRBV6-3 and TRBJ2-1; D unresolved. The length of the CDR3 is 11 residues. V was pared by 8 bases and J by 12 bases, with 14 bases between. Germline lookup yields CDR1 MNHEY and CDR2 SVGEGT. For the CDR3, the DNA is TGTGCCAGCCATCAGGAGCAGGCGCAGTTCTTC. Protein: CASHQEQAQFF.

A few counts support this clonotype. The chain employs TRBV6-2 or TRBV6-3 and TRBJ2-7; a weak D match, TRBD1 (6 bases). The CDR3 is 16 residues long. The V and J ends lost 7 bases and 7 bases respectively, with 26 bases between them. Germline lookup yields CDR1 MNHEY and CDR2 SVGEGT. CDR3 protein: CASTEMGPTGRAEQYF. The CDR3 DNA follows: TGTGCCAGCACCGAAATGGGGCCGACAGGCCGGGCTGAGCAGTACTTC.

This chain links TRBV3-1 with TRBJ2-1; possibly TRBD2 for D (7 bases). CDR3 length: 14 amino acids. Trimming removed 5 bases at V and 7 bases at J, with 15 bases between. The germline V gene has CDR1 LGHDT and CDR2 YNNKEL (reference sequence). CDR3 bases: TGTGCCAGCAGCGTCTACGGGGGGCAAAATGAGCAGTTCTTC. Translated, it gives CASSVYGGQNEQFF.

This clonotype was detected many times. The chain carries TRBV6-1 and TRBJ2-2, with 7 bases identical to TRBD1. CDR1 and CDR2 from the germline V gene are MNHNS and SASEGT. The V segment lost 6 bases and the J segment 0 bases; nucleotides outside the gene matches: 1. The CDR3 has 14 amino acids. DNA for the CDR3: TGTGCCAGCAGAGGGACAGCGAACACCGGGGAGCTGTTTTTT. Translating it yields CASRGTANTGELFF.

The sample holds a few counts of this clonotype. The rearrangement joins TRBV20-1 to TRBJ2-5; D not certain. CDR1 is DFQATT and CDR2 is SNEGSKA in the germline V gene (reference sequence). Trimming left V 1 base short and J 7 bases short, with 13 bases between. The CDR3 is 13 amino acids. In nucleotides, the CDR3 is TGCAGTGCTAGAGGGACGGCCACCGGGACCCAGTACTTC. Translated, it gives CSARGTATGTQYF.

The V call is TRBV11-2, the J call TRBJ2-1, with unresolved D. CDR1 is SGHAT, CDR2 FQNNGV, per germline. V dropped 0 bases and J dropped 4 bases, with 4 bases sitting between them. The CDR3 has 13 residues. The CDR3 DNA reads as TGTGCCAGCAGCTTAGAGGCGTACAATGAGCAGTTCTTC. It codes for CASSLEAYNEQFF.

This clonotype was counted many times. The chain uses TRBV20-1 and TRBJ2-7; D call uncertain. CDR1 and CDR2 (germline): DFQATT, SNEGSKA (reference sequence). The ends were cut back, 6 bases at V and 2 bases at J, with 11 bases in the middle. The length of the CDR3 is 12 residues. CDR3 bases: TGCAGTGCCCACCCTAGAGCCTACGAGCAGTACTTC. Protein sequence: CSAHPRAYEQYF.

This clonotype has more than one count but fewer than ten. This rearrangement joins TRBV10-2 to TRBJ2-7, with a possible D match to TRBD1 (5 bases). This CDR3 has 13 residues. Germline V lookup: CDR1 WSHSY, CDR2 SAAADI. Trimming pared 6 bases from V and 1 base from J, leaving 10 bases between. This CDR3 reads CASSTGRSYEQYF. In DNA form, the CDR3 reads TGCGCCAGCAGCACAGGCCGGTCCTACGAGCAGTACTTC.

This clonotype has ten or more counts. The chain combines TRBV29-1 with TRBJ2-3, with 12 bases that match TRBD1. The CDR3 totals 18 residues. J was trimmed by 1 base and V by 8 bases; bases with no gene match: 16. CDR1 and CDR2 from the germline V gene are SQVTM and ANQGSEA. The CDR3 nucleotides are TGCAGCCTTCGGGGGGGGACAGGGGGCGAGTACGGCACAGATACGCAGTATTTT. It yields the protein CSLRGGTGGEYGTDTQYF.

This chain connects TRBV4-2 to TRBJ1-2, with TRBD1 as a possible D gene (5 bases). This CDR3 region has 15 residues. Germline V gene data show CDR1 as LGHNA and CDR2 as YNFKEQ. Trimming left V 0 bases short and J 2 bases short, with 10 bases between. The CDR3 DNA sequence: TGTGCCAGCAGCCAAGAAACAGGACTAAACTATGGCTACACCTTC. It specifies CASSQETGLNYGYTF.

On this clonotype: This may arise from a read error, as a much more abundant clone is one base away. V usage is TRBV29-1 and J usage is TRBJ2-1; D remains ambiguous. The CDR3 extends over 13 amino acids. Trimming left V 7 bases short and J 5 bases short, with 15 bases between. The germline V gene encodes CDR1 SQVTM and CDR2 ANQGSEA. Here the CDR3 reads CSGTAVWNNEQFF. In nucleotides, the CDR3 is TGCAGCGGTACTGCGGTTTGGAACAATGAGCAGTTCTTC.

The chain is built from TRBV10-3 and TRBJ2-3; TRBD2 aligns across 9 bases. The CDR3 consists of 13 residues. J gave up 6 bases and V 7 bases, and 5 bases lay outside the gene matches. Germline values: CDR1 ENHRY, CDR2 SYGVKD. The CDR3 nucleotides are TGTGCCATCAAGCGGGAGGCCCCGGATACGCAGTATTTT. Protein product: CAIKREAPDTQYF.

V and J are TRBV5-1 and TRBJ2-5; either TRBD1 or TRBD2 may fit D (5 bases each). Trimming removed 5 bases from V and 3 bases from J, with 17 bases in between. This CDR3 comprises 15 residues. Per germline, CDR1 SGHRS and CDR2 YFSETQ. CDR3 in amino acids: CASRNLGTMKETQYF. In DNA form, the CDR3 reads TGCGCCAGCAGGAACCTCGGGACGATGAAAGAGACCCAGTACTTC.

The chain joins TRBV27 to TRBJ1-2; TRBD1 might be the D (5 bases). Germline CDR1 and CDR2: MNHEY and SMNVEV (reference sequence). V was pared by 2 bases and J by 8 bases, with 24 bases between. This CDR3 has 17 residues. The CDR3 DNA is TGTGCCAGCAGTTTACGTCAGGGAGTGCGCGCGCGTAGGGGCTACACCTTC. Encoded protein: CASSLRQGVRARRGYTF.

J is TRBJ1-5 and V is TRBV4-1, with a possible D match to TRBD1 (5 bases). Between the trimmed V and J ends, which lost 3 bases and 3 bases, there was a span of 12 bases. The CDR3 is made up of 15 amino acids. Germline V gives CDR1 MGHRA, CDR2 YSYEKL. DNA for the CDR3: TGCGCCAGCAGCCACCGCGGGGGGGACAATCAGCCCCAGCATTTT. Translation gives CASSHRGGDNQPQHF.

This clonotype was counted between two and nine times. V gene TRBV6-6 combines with J gene TRBJ1-5; TRBD1 aligns across 8 bases. Germline V gives CDR1 MNHNY, CDR2 SVGAGI (reference sequence). Unmatched junction bases numbered 9, after V lost 6 bases and J lost 2 bases. The CDR3 contains 16 residues. The CDR3 is CASRPTGGFGNQPQHF. CDR3 in DNA: TGTGCCAGCAGACCCACAGGGGGGTTTGGCAATCAGCCCCAGCATTTT.

The sample holds a few counts of this clonotype. The chain combines TRBV20-1 with TRBJ2-1; the D is unclear. CDR3 size: 15 residues. V lost 0 bases and J lost 0, with 9 bases in between. Germline V gene data show CDR1 as DFQATT and CDR2 as SNEGSKA (reference sequence). CDR3 coding DNA: TGCAGTGCTAGAGATGCCTCGGACTCCTACAATGAGCAGTTCTTC. Translated: CSARDASDSYNEQFF.

This clonotype occurred a few times. The genes are TRBV7-9 and TRBJ2-1; tentatively, D is TRBD1 (5 bases). Trimming left V 0 bases short and J 3 bases short, with 12 bases between. Germline V gene sequence: CDR1 SEHNR, CDR2 FQNEAQ (reference sequence). The length of the CDR3 is 16 residues. The CDR3 nucleotides read TGTGCCAGCAGCTTAGCGGTACAGGTCCTCTACAATGAGCAGTTCTTC. Translating it yields CASSLAVQVLYNEQFF.

The genes are TRBV12-3 or TRBV12-4 and TRBJ2-4, with D perhaps matching TRBD1 or TRBD2 (5 bases each). The CDR3 loop spans 14 amino acids. V was shortened by 8 bases and J by 7 bases, with 18 bases between the two germline ends. Here the CDR3 reads CASFLSPWGNIQYF. DNA for the CDR3: TGTGCCAGCTTCCTTAGTCCCTGGGGGAACATTCAGTACTTC.

CDR3 DNA sequence: TGCAGTGCCCGAGGGACCAGCAGCCTCTACAATGAGCAGTTCTTC. As protein: CSARGTSSLYNEQFF. This rearrangement joins TRBV20-1 to TRBJ2-1; D could derive from TRBD1 or TRBD2 (5 bases each). The CDR3 loop spans 15 amino acids. CDR1 is DFQATT and CDR2 is SNEGSKA in the germline V gene (reference sequence). V shed 6 bases and J shed 3 bases, with 18 bases lying between them.

The V call is TRBV5-1, the J call TRBJ2-5, with D perhaps assigned TRBD1 or TRBD2 (5 bases each). The V gene lost 0 bases and the J gene lost 2 bases, with 11 bases spanning the gap. Germline-derived CDR1 and CDR2 are SGHRS and YFSETQ. The CDR3 consists of 15 residues. The CDR3 coding sequence is TGCGCCAGCAGCTTGGTGAGCAGGGAGCAAGAGACCCAGTACTTC. It specifies CASSLVSREQETQYF.

The chain has TRBV5-5 and TRBJ1-2; D unclear. The CDR3 sequence is 18 residues long. With 7 bases removed from V and 0 bases from J, the gap between germline ends came to 25 bases. Germline V gene sequence: CDR1 SGHKS, CDR2 YYEKEE (reference sequence). CDR3 protein: CASGPGPETYETNYGYTF. As DNA, the CDR3 is TGTGCCAGCGGGCCTGGCCCAGAAACTTACGAAACTAACTATGGCTACACCTTC.

For this clonotype: Because the CDR3 is missing its conserved closing phenylalanine or tryptophan, this is likely a read error. The limits of the CDR3 on the DNA are not certain, so only TCRdb's listed CDR3 is given. The CDR3 loop reads CSAPRQGGTNGYTFGS. The chain joins TRBV20-1 to TRBJ2-1; no DNA check was done on the table's D call, TRBD1. Germline loops: CDR1 DFQATT, CDR2 SNEGSKA (reference sequence). The CDR3 is 16 amino acids long, termini counted.